The source of this T cell receptor beta chain is a study of identifying expanded T cells in peripheral blood. Study outcomes and limitations: Two-week clone count variance significantly increased as total template count grew. Over around two and four weeks, about 15 and 19 clones changed, versus approximately 1.1 between replicates.

The trim removed 5 bases at V and 4 bases at J, leaving 10 bases unmatched. This CDR3 is built from 15 residues. The germline V gene has CDR1 MDHEN and CDR2 SYDVKM. Details on this clone: What it binds is unknown.

Using immunoSEQ multiplex PCR, the repertoire was profiled, and TCRdb retains in-frame clones only, with some absent. The sample consists of nearly 60,000 clones, approximately 89% of them appearing once. J is TRBJ2-7 and V is TRBV28; 8 nucleotides line up with TRBD2. Sequenced material: blood. This sequence originates from a person between 18 and 69 years old in good health. CDR3 in amino acids: CASSVPGLVGYEQYF. For the CDR3, the DNA is TGTGCCAGCAGTGTCCCGGGACTAGTGGGGTACGAGCAGTACTTC.